These 18 T cell receptor beta chains were sequenced from one sample in a study of T cell repertoires in cytomegalovirus infection. TCRdb passed the reads through MiXCR, listing each CDR3 protein once. The sample yields roughly 600,000 distinct CDR3 sequences, about 24% seen once. The source material was CD8+ T cells from PBMCs. Source of these receptors: a human donor in good health (CMV status not recorded). Some clones in this sample may be carry-over from other donors' samples.

The rearrangement joins TRBV7-9 to TRBJ2-1; 7 bases are shared with TRBD2. CDR1 and CDR2 from the germline V gene are SEHNR and FQNEAQ (reference sequence). V shed 4 bases and J 7 bases; nucleotides not matched to a gene: 4. The CDR3 contains 13 residues. This CDR3 reads CASSSLGGNEQFF. The CDR3 DNA sequence: TGTGCCAGCAGCTCCCTCGGGGGGAATGAGCAGTTCTTC.

In this sample, this clonotype turned up a few times. The genes are TRBV19 and TRBJ2-1; D possibly corresponds to TRBD1 (6 bases). The V gene lost 8 bases and the J gene lost 0 bases, with 17 bases spanning the gap. CDR3 length: 16 amino acids. Germline CDR1 LNHDA, CDR2 SQIVND (reference sequence). The DNA of the CDR3 is TGTGCCAGTGCCCTAGATGGGGGCCTCTCCTACAATGAGCAGTTCTTC. Its translation: CASALDGGLSYNEQFF. The variable domain in full, with the rest retrieved from reference TRBV19 and TRBJ2-1, is DGGITQSPKYLFRKEGQNVTLSCEQNLNHDAMYWYRQDPGQGLRLIYYSQIVNDFQKGDIAEGYSVSREKKESFPLTVTSAQKNPTAFYLCASALDGGLSYNEQFFGPGTRLTVL.

This clonotype has just a few counts. V gene TRBV12-3 or TRBV12-4 combines with J gene TRBJ1-5; TRBD1 agrees at 8 bases. CDR3 size: 12 residues. V lost 11 bases to trimming and J lost 6 bases; unmatched junction nucleotides: 6. The CDR3 bases are TGTGCCGGCGGGACAGGAAGTCAGCCCCAGCATTTT. This encodes CAGGTGSQPQHF.

V gene TRBV29-1 combines with J gene TRBJ2-3, with D perhaps matching TRBD2 (6 bases). Trimming shortened V by 3 bases and J by 2 bases, and 15 bases separated the two germline ends. The germline V gene has CDR1 SQVTM and CDR2 ANQGSEA. The CDR3 runs to 15 residues. CDR3 amino acids: CSVEEGGDPTDTQYF. As DNA, the CDR3 is TGCAGCGTTGAGGAGGGCGGGGACCCCACAGATACGCAGTATTTT.

The chain couples TRBV27 to TRBJ1-1; D is uncertain. V was clipped by 4 bases and J by 5 bases, with 11 bases between them. The CDR3 sequence is 13 residues long. The germline gives CDR1 MNHEY, CDR2 SMNVEV (reference sequence). CDR3 in amino acids: CASSSAVATEAFF. The CDR3, as DNA: TGTGCCAGCAGTTCTGCCGTTGCGACTGAAGCTTTCTTT.

Details on this clonotype: A clone one base away is much larger, so this may be a read error. The chain combines TRBV7-8 with TRBJ1-3, with 10 bases aligning to TRBD1. Germline CDR1 and CDR2: SGHVS and FQNEAQ. The V and J ends lost 5 bases and 4 bases, in that order; junction bases with no gene match: 8. The CDR3 totals 16 residues. CDR3 DNA: TGTGCCAGCAGCGTAAAGGACAGGGGGTCCGGAAACACCATATATTTT. This sequence encodes CASSVKDRGSGNTIYF.

This clonotype was counted only a few times. The chain recombines TRBV7-9 with TRBJ2-7, with D possibly TRBD2 on 7 matching bases. Trimming took off 5 bases at V and 5 bases at J, with 16 bases between the two ends. The CDR3 has 14 residues. From germline, CDR1 is SEHNR and CDR2 FQNEAQ (reference sequence). Here the CDR3 DNA reads TGTGCCAGCAGCGTCTACTCGGGGGGCGACGAGCAGTACTTC. This codes for CASSVYSGGDEQYF.

This clonotype has at least ten counts. CDR3 nucleotides: TGTGCCAGCAGTTTTCCAGGGCCGGGTACCGGGGAGCTGTTTTTT. This encodes CASSFPGPGTGELFF. V and J are TRBV12-3 or TRBV12-4 and TRBJ2-2; weak D call: TRBD1 (5 bases). V shed 3 bases and J shed 5 bases, with 13 bases lying between them. The length of the CDR3 is 15 residues.

The chain employs TRBV7-4 and TRBJ2-5, with a weak D call TRBD2 (6 bases). Germline CDR1 SGHVT, CDR2 SQSDAQ. The ends were cut back, 7 bases at V and 3 bases at J, with 18 bases in the middle. The CDR3 extends over 15 amino acids. The CDR3 bases are TGTGCCAGCAACCAAGCAGTGGGCGGGGAAGAGACCCAGTACTTC. Protein: CASNQAVGGEETQYF.

The chain joins TRBV27 to TRBJ2-5, with D hard to call. The CDR3 extends over 14 amino acids. Germline CDR1 and CDR2: MNHEY and SMNVEV (reference sequence). The V end was cut by 5 bases, the J end by 2 bases, with 12 bases between. CDR3 in amino acids: CASSPQIPQETQYF. For the CDR3, the DNA is TGTGCCAGCAGTCCTCAGATACCACAAGAGACCCAGTACTTC.

There are a few counts of this clonotype. CDR3 nucleotides: TGTGCCAGCAACCCTACAGTGAACACTGAAGCTTTCTTT. It encodes CASNPTVNTEAFF. The chain couples TRBV28 to TRBJ1-1; D ambiguous. The CDR3 loop spans 13 amino acids. V was pared by 7 bases and J by 0 bases, with 9 bases between. The V gene's germline CDR1 is MDHEN and CDR2 SYDVKM.

This clonotype has just a few counts. V is TRBV7-9 and J is TRBJ1-6; D gene uncertain. Germline CDR1 is SEHNR and CDR2 is FQNEAQ (reference sequence). The CDR3 contains 15 residues. V lost 1 base and J 4 bases, leaving 8 bases between the germline ends. The CDR3 DNA reads TGTGCCAGCAGCTTAGATACGGCGTATAATTCACCCCTCCACTTT. Translated, it gives CASSLDTAYNSPLHF.

This clonotype was seen a few times. The CDR3 reads CASSQYQRGLSYNEQFF. CDR3 in DNA: TGCGCCAGCAGTCAATACCAGCGGGGGTTGTCCTACAATGAGCAGTTCTTC. The chain is built from TRBV23-1 and TRBJ2-1; the match to TRBD2 covers 8 bases. TRBV23-1 is marked as an open reading frame, function uncertain. The CDR3 totals 17 residues. The ends lost 1 base at V and 1 base at J; junction bases unmatched: 6.

The J gene is TRBJ2-4, the V gene TRBV25-1, with 9 bases aligning to TRBD1. Germline V gene sequence: CDR1 MGHDK, CDR2 SYGVNS. CDR3 length: 15 residues. V gave up 6 bases and J gave up 3 bases; unmatched junction bases: 6. CDR3 DNA: TGTGCCAGCAGGGACAGGGGTAGTGGCAAAAACATTCAGTACTTC. This gives the protein CASRDRGSGKNIQYF.

V and J are TRBV28 and TRBJ2-7, with 9 bases aligning to TRBD1. Trimming removed 5 bases from V and 5 bases from J; junction bases left unmatched: 7. In germline, CDR1 is MDHEN, CDR2 SYDVKM. The CDR3 is made up of 14 amino acids. For the CDR3, the DNA is TGTGCCAGCAGTCAACAGGGGGCTGTTAACGAGCAGTACGTC. This translates into CASSQQGAVNEQYV.

V usage is TRBV28 and J usage is TRBJ1-2; 9 positions match TRBD1. This CDR3 region has 14 residues. V shed 3 bases, J shed 8 bases, and the junction held 7 bases outside the gene matches. Germline-derived CDR1 and CDR2 are MDHEN and SYDVKM. This chain's CDR3 is CASSFRQGVVGYTF. The CDR3, as DNA: TGTGCCAGCAGTTTCCGACAGGGGGTGGTGGGCTACACCTTC.

The rearrangement uses TRBV12-5 and TRBJ2-1; D remains unclear. V dropped 8 bases and J dropped 8 bases, with 16 bases sitting between them. Germline CDR1 and CDR2: LGHNT and FRNRAP. The CDR3 has 13 residues. The DNA of the CDR3 is TGTGCTAGTCAGTTTGCCGTTGGGGATGAGCAGTTCTTC. Translating gives CASQFAVGDEQFF.

The chain employs TRBV7-2 and TRBJ1-1; TRBD1 matches at 8 bases. Losses at the gene ends were 1 base for V and 1 base for J; bases not matched to a gene: 8. Germline V gives CDR1 SGHTA, CDR2 FQGNSA. The CDR3 sequence is 17 residues long. The CDR3 bases are TGTGCCAGCAGCTTAGGTATCGGACAGGGAAAGAACACTGAAGCTTTCTTT. This gives the protein CASSLGIGQGKNTEAFF.